This T cell receptor beta chain stems from a study of T cell clones after liver transplantation. The wider study: Graft-donor-reactive sequences were compared with third-party-reactive TCRbeta sequences from pre-transplant mixed lymphocyte reactions. Apart from three HCV-positive recipients, transplants were for non-autoimmune, non-viral reasons. Study-wide results and caveats: Compared with third party-reactive sequences, donor-reactive ones declined more, independent of withdrawal success. Low donor cell numbers restricted donor-reactive repertoire measurement in a couple of subjects.

V dropped 0 bases and J dropped 6 bases, with 10 bases sitting between them. This CDR3 region has 13 residues. CDR1 SGHKS and CDR2 YYEKEE come from the germline V gene (reference sequence). The method was immunoSEQ multiplex PCR; TCRdb's version includes in-frame clones alone and lacks a portion of them. Here the sample spans roughly 80,000 clones, nearly 85% being singletons. On this clone: Its antigen remains unidentified.

This clonotype was obtained from a human patient who received a liver transplant. Some T cells may be transferred from the graft donor. This sample comprised CD4+ T cells from blood, obtained approximately 3.5 years after liver transplant. The rearrangement uses TRBV5-5 and TRBJ2-7, with D uncertain. Here the CDR3 DNA reads TGTGCCAGCAGCTTGGTTTCCTTGGGCGAGCAGTACTTC. It is translated as CASSLVSLGEQYF. The full variable domain, its missing parts supplied by reference TRBV5-5 and TRBJ2-7, is DAGVTQSPTHLIKTRGQQVTLRCSPISGHKSVSWYQQVLGQGPQFIFQYYEKEERGRGNFPDRFSARQFPNYSSELNVNALLLGDSALYLCASSLVSLGEQYFGPGTRLTVT.